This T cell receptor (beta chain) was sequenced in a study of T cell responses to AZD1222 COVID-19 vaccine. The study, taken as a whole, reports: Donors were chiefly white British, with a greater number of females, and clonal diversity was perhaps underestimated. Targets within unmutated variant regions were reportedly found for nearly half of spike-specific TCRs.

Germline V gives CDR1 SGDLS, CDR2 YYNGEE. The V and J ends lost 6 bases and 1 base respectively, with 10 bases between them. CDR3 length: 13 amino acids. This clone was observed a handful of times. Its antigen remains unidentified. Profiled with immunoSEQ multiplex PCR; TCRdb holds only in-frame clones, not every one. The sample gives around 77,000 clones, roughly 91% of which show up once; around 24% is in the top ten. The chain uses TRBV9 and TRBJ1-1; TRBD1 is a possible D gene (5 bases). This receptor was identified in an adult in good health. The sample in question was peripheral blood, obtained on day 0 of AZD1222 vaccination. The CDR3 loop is CASKSGGNTEAFF. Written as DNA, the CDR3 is TGTGCCAGCAAATCGGGGGGGAACACTGAAGCTTTCTTT.